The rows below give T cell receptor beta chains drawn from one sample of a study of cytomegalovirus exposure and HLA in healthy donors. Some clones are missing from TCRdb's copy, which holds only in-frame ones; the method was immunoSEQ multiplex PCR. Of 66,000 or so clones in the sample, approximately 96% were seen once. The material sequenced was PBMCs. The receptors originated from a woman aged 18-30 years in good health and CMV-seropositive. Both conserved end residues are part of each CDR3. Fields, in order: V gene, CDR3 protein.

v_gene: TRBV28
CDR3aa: CASSRGLRREQYF

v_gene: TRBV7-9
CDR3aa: CASSLVRGWGTDTQYF

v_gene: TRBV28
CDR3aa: CASSLFVGQGAGYTF

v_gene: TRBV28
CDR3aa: CASSSDRGGIANYGYTF

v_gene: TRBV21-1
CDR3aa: CASIPQHRNYGYTF

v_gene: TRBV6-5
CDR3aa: CASSQVAGGPKEQYF

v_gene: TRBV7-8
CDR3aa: CASSLGTSGRAYEQYF

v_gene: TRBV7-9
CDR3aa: CASSLHGESNQPQHF

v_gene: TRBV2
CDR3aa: CASSTEGFSWDEQYF

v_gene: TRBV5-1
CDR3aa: CASSLGPGGNQPQHF

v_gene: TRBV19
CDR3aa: CASSIGTGVEKLFF

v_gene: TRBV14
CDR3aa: CASSRLAGRTDTQYF

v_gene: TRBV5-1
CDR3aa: CASSSDRGKEKLFF

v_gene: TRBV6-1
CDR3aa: CASTPGADTNYGYTF

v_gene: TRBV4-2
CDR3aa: CASSTPTDLYGYTF

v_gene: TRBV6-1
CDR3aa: CASNDRGPGNEQFF

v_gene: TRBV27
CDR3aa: CASSFRAGNIQYF

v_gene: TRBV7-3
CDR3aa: CASSFSVVAGNTGELFF

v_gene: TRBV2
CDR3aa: CASEGAGNTIYF

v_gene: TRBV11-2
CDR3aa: CASSSADRGNYGYTF

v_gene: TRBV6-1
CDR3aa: CAIQDRYTGELFF

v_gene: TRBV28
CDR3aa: CASSLSSGRTDTQYF

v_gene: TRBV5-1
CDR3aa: CASSFGGRGSQETQYF

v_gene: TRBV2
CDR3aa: CASSDEGAYEQYF

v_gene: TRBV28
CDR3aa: CASMGQPFSYNEQFF

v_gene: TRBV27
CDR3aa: CASKGGTNEKLFF

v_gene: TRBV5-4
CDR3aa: CASSLETQQGALYGYTF

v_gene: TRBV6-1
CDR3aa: CASSTRGENQPQHF

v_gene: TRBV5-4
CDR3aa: CASSSVRRSHEQYF

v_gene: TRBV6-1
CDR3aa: CASTGRFGANVLTF

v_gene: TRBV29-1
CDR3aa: CSVDRASGGANEQFF

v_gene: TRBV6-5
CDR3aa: CASISQGFNYGYTF

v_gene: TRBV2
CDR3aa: CASSLGQGDTEAFF

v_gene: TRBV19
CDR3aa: CASSQMGQGANYGYTF

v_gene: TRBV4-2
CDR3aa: CASSQDWTGASGANVLTF

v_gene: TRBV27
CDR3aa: CASATGVHTGELFF

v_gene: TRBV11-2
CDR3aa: CASSFSGTKEQYF

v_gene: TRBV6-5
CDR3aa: CASRKLASLSNEQFF

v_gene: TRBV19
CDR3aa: CASSIGQSHSYEQYF

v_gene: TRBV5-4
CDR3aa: CASSLERGRDTEAFF

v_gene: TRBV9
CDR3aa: CASSGDSYEQYF

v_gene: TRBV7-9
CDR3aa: CASSDPGQGFYEQYF

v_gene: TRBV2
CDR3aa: CASSERGLGGRVTDTQYF

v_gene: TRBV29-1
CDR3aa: CSVEGKGAEAFF

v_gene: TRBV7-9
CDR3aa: CASSSQGPEKLFF